Listed here are 5 T cell receptor beta chains from one sample, sequenced in a study of cytomegalovirus exposure and HLA in healthy donors. PCR amplification relied on 60 Vbeta primers (plus 13 Jbeta primers). Sequencing was performed with immunoSEQ multiplex PCR; in TCRdb, only in-frame clones are kept and a portion is missing. The data contain around 150,000 clones, 75% to 90% of them singletons. The material sequenced was PBMCs. The receptors here all came from a woman aged 45-59 years in good health and CMV-seropositive.

The rearrangement links TRBV7-2 to TRBJ2-1, with 7 bases matching TRBD1. Germline CDR1 is SGHTA and CDR2 is FQGNSA. The V segment lost 0 bases and the J segment 3 bases; nucleotides outside the gene matches: 2. The length of the CDR3 is 15 residues. CDR3: CASSLAGTVYNEQFF. CDR3 DNA: TGTGCCAGCAGCTTAGCGGGGACAGTCTACAATGAGCAGTTCTTC.

The chain recombines TRBV7-2 with TRBJ1-2, with 7 bases fitting TRBD1. The germline V gene has CDR1 SGHTA and CDR2 FQGNSA. V was pared by 2 bases and J by 7 bases, with 7 bases of the junction left unmatched. The CDR3 consists of 14 residues. The CDR3 sequence: CASSLQRQGSGYTF. CDR3 DNA: TGTGCCAGCAGCTTACAACGACAGGGCTCTGGCTACACCTTC.

J is TRBJ1-6 and V is TRBV2; D gene uncertain. Per the germline V gene, CDR1 is SNHLY and CDR2 is FYNNEI. Trimming took 6 bases from V and 9 from J, leaving 12 bases between them. This CDR3 contains 13 residues. The CDR3: CASRAGIGSPLHF. The CDR3 DNA sequence: TGTGCCAGCAGAGCGGGGATCGGTTCACCCCTCCACTTT.

The chain combines TRBV5-1 with TRBJ2-3; D uncertain. Trimming stripped 5 bases from V and 0 bases from J, with 7 bases between. This CDR3 is built from 13 residues. Looked up from germline, CDR1 is SGHRS and CDR2 is YFSETQ. CDR3 nucleotides: TGCGCCAGCAGAATGACTAGCACAGATACGCAGTATTTT. Translation gives CASRMTSTDTQYF.

The rearrangement uses TRBV6-1 and TRBJ1-2; a weak D match, TRBD1 (6 bases). The CDR3 spans 14 residues. V was pared by 4 bases and J by 4 bases, with 13 bases between. In germline, CDR1 is MNHNS, CDR2 SASEGT. CDR3 region: CASSVTQGPYGYTF. CDR3 sequence (DNA): TGTGCCAGCAGTGTAACCCAGGGGCCCTATGGCTACACCTTC.